The rows below give T cell receptor beta chains drawn from one sample of a study of PD-L1 blockade in urothelial cancer. TCRdb keeps only in-frame clones here, not all; method: immunoSEQ multiplex PCR. The sample has approximately 40,000 clones, 70% to 90% seen once. The specimen comprised PBMCs, sampled around atezolizumab (anti-PD-L1) treatment. The receptors stem from a man in his sixties with urothelial cancer. CDR3s include the opening cysteine and the closing phenylalanine or tryptophan. A D gene is named only where the DNA matches it firmly. Size tells how often a clone was seen (once, few, many) or the class of an expanded clone, and some rows leave it out.

clone_size j_call v_call d_call cdr3_aa cdr3_nt
- TRBJ1-1 TRBV20-1 - CSARRDTEAFF TGCAGTGCGAGACGGGACACTGAAGCTTTCTTT
- TRBJ1-1 TRBV7-2 - CASSFRPLNTEAFF TGTGCCAGCAGCTTCAGGCCCTTGAACACTGAAGCTTTCTTT
- TRBJ2-7 TRBV5-8 - CASSQAGQRTYEQYF TGTGCCAGCAGCCAGGCGGGACAGAGAACCTACGAGCAGTACTTC
once TRBJ2-1 TRBV2 TRBD2 CASTFGLAAVKGEQFF TGTGCCAGCACCTTCGGACTAGCGGCCGTTAAGGGTGAGCAGTTCTTC
- TRBJ2-1 TRBV2 TRBD2 CASRQSGNNGEQFF TGTGCCAGTAGACAAAGCGGGAACAATGGGGAGCAGTTCTTC
- TRBJ2-2 TRBV4-1 - CASSQDGTGANTGELFF TGCGCCAGCAGCCAAGACGGGACTGGGGCGAACACCGGGGAGCTGTTTTTT
- TRBJ2-1 TRBV19 TRBD2 CASSIRVGTSGSYNEQFF TGTGCCAGTAGTATAAGGGTTGGGACTAGCGGGTCCTACAATGAGCAGTTCTTC
- TRBJ1-2 TRBV4-1 - CASSFDTSYGYTF TGCGCCAGCAGCTTTGACACTTCCTATGGCTACACCTTC
few TRBJ1-2 TRBV10-3 - CAIRNDQGYGYTF TGTGCCATCAGAAACGATCAGGGGTATGGCTACACCTTC
once TRBJ1-6 TRBV27 - CASSFWVDGGVSSYNSPLHF TGTGCCAGCAGTTTTTGGGTTGACGGAGGGGTTAGCTCCTATAATTCACCCCTCCACTTT
- TRBJ1-3 TRBV7-2 TRBD1 CASSLDRGPGNTIYF TGTGCCAGCAGCCTGGACAGGGGGCCTGGAAACACCATATATTTT
- TRBJ1-4 TRBV19 TRBD1 CASSITGVKTNEKLFF TGTGCCAGTAGTATTACAGGGGTTAAAACTAATGAAAAACTGTTTTTT
- TRBJ2-2 TRBV11-3 - CASSGDSGGLTGELFF TGTGCCAGCAGCGGGGACTCTGGGGGACTCACCGGGGAGCTGTTTTTT
- TRBJ1-2 TRBV2 - CASRMAGDGYTF TGTGCCAGCAGAATGGCGGGGGACGGCTACACCTTC
- TRBJ1-6 TRBV19 - CASSIQTTSYNSPLHF TGTGCCAGTAGTATTCAGACAACCTCCTATAATTCACCCCTCCACTTT
- TRBJ2-7 TRBV14 TRBD1 CASSNDRVDEQYF TGTGCCAGCAGCAACGACAGGGTGGACGAGCAGTACTTC
- TRBJ2-1 TRBV7-9 TRBD2 CASSLPSGGASAYNEQFF TGTGCCAGCAGCTTACCCAGCGGGGGGGCCTCAGCCTACAATGAGCAGTTCTTC
- TRBJ2-3 TRBV7-7 - CASSLDFVDTQYF TGTGCTAGCAGCTTAGATTTCGTAGATACGCAGTATTTT
- TRBJ1-1 TRBV6-5 TRBD1 CASGVGTGGTEAFF TGTGCCAGTGGGGTTGGGACAGGGGGAACTGAAGCTTTCTTT
- TRBJ2-5 TRBV5-1 TRBD2 CASSGSGNWEETQYF TGCGCCAGCAGCGGGAGCGGGAACTGGGAAGAGACCCAGTACTTC
once TRBJ1-5 TRBV4-2 - CASSQDRQGLQPQHF TGTGCCAGCAGCCAAGATAGGCAGGGCCTTCAGCCCCAGCATTTT
- TRBJ2-1 TRBV4-1 - CASSHGTFGDSEQFF TGCGCCAGCAGCCACGGGACATTTGGAGATTCCGAGCAGTTCTTC
- TRBJ1-5 TRBV7-2 - CASSFTGGTQPQHF TGTGCCAGCAGCTTCACCGGGGGGACTCAGCCCCAGCATTTT
- TRBJ2-1 TRBV5-1 TRBD2 CASSFIAGGSYEQFF TGCGCCAGCAGCTTCATAGCGGGAGGGTCGTATGAGCAGTTCTTC
- TRBJ2-3 TRBV7-8 - CASSLERGWTDTQYF TGTGCCAGCAGCTTAGAAAGGGGGTGGACAGATACGCAGTATTTT
- TRBJ1-1 TRBV11-1 TRBD1 CASKTTGDTEAFF TGTGCCAGCAAAACGACAGGGGACACTGAAGCTTTCTTT
- TRBJ1-1 TRBV18 TRBD1 CASSALTGALSAEQAFF TGTGCCAGCTCAGCTCTGACAGGGGCCCTTTCTGCTGAACAAGCTTTCTTT
- TRBJ2-3 TRBV5-1 TRBD2 CASSISGGSTDTQYF TGCGCCAGCAGCATTAGCGGGGGTAGCACAGATACGCAGTATTTT
- TRBJ2-7 TRBV30 - CACRSSYEQYF TGTGCCTGTAGGAGCTCCTACGAGCAGTACTTC
- TRBJ2-7 TRBV2 - CASSGDTYEQYF TGTGCCAGCAGTGGGGACACGTACGAGCAGTACTTC
- TRBJ2-1 TRBV7-2 - CASSLRGYNEQFF TGTGCCAGCAGCTTAAGGGGTTACAATGAGCAGTTCTTC
few TRBJ1-6 TRBV5-1 TRBD1 CASSTGQINSPLHF TGCGCCAGCAGCACGGGACAGATTAATTCACCCCTCCACTTT
- TRBJ2-1 TRBV15 - CATSRVRAGLGYNEQFF TGTGCCACCAGCAGAGTTAGGGCGGGTTTGGGCTACAATGAGCAGTTCTTC
medium-sized TRBJ1-4 TRBV30 - CAWSLGTWATNEKLFF TGTGCCTGGAGTTTAGGGACATGGGCAACTAATGAAAAACTGTTTTTT